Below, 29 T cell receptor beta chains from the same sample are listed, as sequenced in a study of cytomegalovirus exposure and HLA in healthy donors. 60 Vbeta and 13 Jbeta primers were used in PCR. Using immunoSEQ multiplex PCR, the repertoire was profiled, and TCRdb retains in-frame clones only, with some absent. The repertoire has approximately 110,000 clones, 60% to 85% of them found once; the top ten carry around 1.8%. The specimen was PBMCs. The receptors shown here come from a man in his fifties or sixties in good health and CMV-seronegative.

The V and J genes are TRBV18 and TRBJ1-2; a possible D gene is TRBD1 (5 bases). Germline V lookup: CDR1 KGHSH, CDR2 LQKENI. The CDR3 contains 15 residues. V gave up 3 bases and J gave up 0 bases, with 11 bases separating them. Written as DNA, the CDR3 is TGTGCCAGCTCACCGGGAGGGGAGCCTAACTATGGCTACACCTTC. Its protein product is CASSPGGEPNYGYTF.

This CDR3 is CASSLAASSGELFF. DNA of the CDR3: TGTGCCAGCAGCTTAGCGGCTAGTTCTGGGGAGCTGTTTTTT. The chain is built from TRBV7-8 and TRBJ2-2; no clear D. Germline-derived CDR1 and CDR2 are SGHVS and FQNEAQ. The CDR3 loop spans 14 amino acids. Trimming left V 0 bases short and J 8 bases short, with 10 bases between.

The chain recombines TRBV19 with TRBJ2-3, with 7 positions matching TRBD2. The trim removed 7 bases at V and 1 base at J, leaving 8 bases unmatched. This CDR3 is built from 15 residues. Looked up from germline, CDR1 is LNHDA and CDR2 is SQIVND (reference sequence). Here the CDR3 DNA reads TGTGCCAGTACCGGAGGGCTAGCGGGCACAGATACGCAGTATTTT. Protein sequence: CASTGGLAGTDTQYF.

The CDR3 is CASSPTRLNYGYTF. The CDR3 DNA reads as TGTGCCAGCAGCCCTACGAGATTGAACTATGGCTACACCTTC. The chain couples TRBV5-6 to TRBJ1-2, with D uncertain. V lost 4 bases and J lost 2, with 12 bases in between. Germline-derived CDR1 and CDR2 are SGHDT and YYEEEE. CDR3 length: 14 amino acids.

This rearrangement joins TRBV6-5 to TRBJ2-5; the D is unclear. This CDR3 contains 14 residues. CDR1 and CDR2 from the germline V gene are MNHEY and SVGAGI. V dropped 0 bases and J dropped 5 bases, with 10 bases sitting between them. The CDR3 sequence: CASSYSRLAETQYF. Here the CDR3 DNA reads TGTGCCAGCAGTTACTCGAGGCTCGCGGAGACCCAGTACTTC.

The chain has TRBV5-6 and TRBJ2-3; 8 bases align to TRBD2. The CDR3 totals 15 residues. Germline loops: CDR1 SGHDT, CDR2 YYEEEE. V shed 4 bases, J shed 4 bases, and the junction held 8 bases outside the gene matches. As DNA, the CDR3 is TGTGCCAGCAGCCCCGGGGGGGCCAAAGCAGATACGCAGTATTTT. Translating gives CASSPGGAKADTQYF.

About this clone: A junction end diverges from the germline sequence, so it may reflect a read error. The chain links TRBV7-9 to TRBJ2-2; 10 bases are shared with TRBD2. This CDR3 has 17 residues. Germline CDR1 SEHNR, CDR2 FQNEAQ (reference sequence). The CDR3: CSSSPRLAGLNTGELFF. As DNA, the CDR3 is TGTTCCAGCAGCCCTAGACTAGCGGGCCTTAACACCGGGGAGCTGTTTTTT.

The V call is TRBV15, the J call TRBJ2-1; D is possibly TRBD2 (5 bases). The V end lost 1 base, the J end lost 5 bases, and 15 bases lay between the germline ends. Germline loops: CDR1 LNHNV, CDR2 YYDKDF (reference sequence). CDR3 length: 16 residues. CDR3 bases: TGTGCCACCAGCAGAGGCCGGGGAACGGGTCACAATGAGCAGTTCTTC. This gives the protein CATSRGRGTGHNEQFF. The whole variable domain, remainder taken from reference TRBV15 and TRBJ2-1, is DAMVIQNPRYQVTQFGKPVTLSCSQTLNHNVMYWYQQKSSQAPKLLFHYYDKDFNNEADTPDNFQSRRPNTSFCFLDIRSPGLGDTAMYLCATSRGRGTGHNEQFFGPGTRLTVL.

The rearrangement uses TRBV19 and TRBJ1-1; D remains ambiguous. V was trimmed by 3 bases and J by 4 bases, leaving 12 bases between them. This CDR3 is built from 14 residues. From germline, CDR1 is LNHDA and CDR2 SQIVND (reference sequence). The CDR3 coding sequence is TGTGCCAGTAGTATGATTGGTCGGAGCACTGAAGCTTTCTTT. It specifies CASSMIGRSTEAFF. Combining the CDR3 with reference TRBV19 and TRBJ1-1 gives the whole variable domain DGGITQSPKYLFRKEGQNVTLSCEQNLNHDAMYWYRQDPGQGLRLIYYSQIVNDFQKGDIAEGYSVSREKKESFPLTVTSAQKNPTAFYLCASSMIGRSTEAFFGQGTRLTVV.

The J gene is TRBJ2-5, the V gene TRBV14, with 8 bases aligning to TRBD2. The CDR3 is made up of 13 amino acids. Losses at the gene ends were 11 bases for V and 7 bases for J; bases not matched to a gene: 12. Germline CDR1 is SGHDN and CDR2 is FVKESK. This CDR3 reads CAYRGGGYVTQYF. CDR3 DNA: TGTGCCTACCGGGGCGGGGGGTACGTGACCCAGTACTTC.

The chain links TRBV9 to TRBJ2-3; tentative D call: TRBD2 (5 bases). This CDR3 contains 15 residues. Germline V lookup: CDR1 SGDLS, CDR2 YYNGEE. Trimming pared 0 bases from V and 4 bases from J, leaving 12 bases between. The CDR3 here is CASSVAPEEADTQYF. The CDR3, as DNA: TGTGCCAGCAGCGTAGCTCCGGAGGAGGCAGATACGCAGTATTTT.

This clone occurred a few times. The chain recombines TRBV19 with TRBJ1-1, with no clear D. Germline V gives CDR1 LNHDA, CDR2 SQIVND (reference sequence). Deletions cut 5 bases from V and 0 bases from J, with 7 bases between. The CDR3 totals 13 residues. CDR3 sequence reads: CASSGELNTEAFF. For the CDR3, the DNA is TGTGCCAGTAGTGGTGAGCTGAACACTGAAGCTTTCTTT.

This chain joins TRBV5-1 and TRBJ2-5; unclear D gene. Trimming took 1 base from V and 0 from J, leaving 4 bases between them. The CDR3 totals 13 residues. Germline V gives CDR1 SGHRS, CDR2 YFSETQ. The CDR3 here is CASSLSYQETQYF. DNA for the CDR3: TGCGCCAGCAGCTTGTCGTACCAAGAGACCCAGTACTTC.

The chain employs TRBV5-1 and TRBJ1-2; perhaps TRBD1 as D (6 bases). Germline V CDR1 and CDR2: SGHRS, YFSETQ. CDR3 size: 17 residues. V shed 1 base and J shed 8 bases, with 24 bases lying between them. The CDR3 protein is CASSLKSSLDSPNGYTF. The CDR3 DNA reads TGCGCCAGCAGCTTGAAATCCTCCTTGGACAGTCCCAACGGCTACACCTTC. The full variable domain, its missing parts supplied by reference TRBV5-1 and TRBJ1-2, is KAGVTQTPRYLIKTRGQQVTLSCSPISGHRSVSWYQQTPGQGLQFLFEYFSETQRNKGNFPGRFSGRQFSNSRSEMNVSTLELGDSALYLCASSLKSSLDSPNGYTFGSGTRLTVV.

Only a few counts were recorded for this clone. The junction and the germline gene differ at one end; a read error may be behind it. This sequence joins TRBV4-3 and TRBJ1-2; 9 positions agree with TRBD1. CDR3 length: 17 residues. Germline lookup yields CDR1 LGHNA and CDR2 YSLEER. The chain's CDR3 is CASSQDSQQGAHYGYTF. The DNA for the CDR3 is TGCGCCAGCAGTCAAGACTCCCAACAGGGGGCGCATTATGGCTACACCTTC.

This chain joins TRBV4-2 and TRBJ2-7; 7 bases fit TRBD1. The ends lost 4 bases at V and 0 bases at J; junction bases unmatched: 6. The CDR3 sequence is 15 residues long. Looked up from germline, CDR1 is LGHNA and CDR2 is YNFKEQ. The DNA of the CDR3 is TGTGCCAGCAGCCTCCGGGACAGCCTCTCCTACGAGCAGTACTTC. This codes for CASSLRDSLSYEQYF.

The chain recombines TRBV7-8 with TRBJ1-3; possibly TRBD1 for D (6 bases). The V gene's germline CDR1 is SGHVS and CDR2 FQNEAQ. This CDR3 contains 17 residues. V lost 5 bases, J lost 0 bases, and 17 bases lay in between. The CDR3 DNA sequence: TGTGCCAGCAGCCCGGCGTGGGGGCCTTACTCTGGAAACACCATATATTTT. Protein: CASSPAWGPYSGNTIYF.

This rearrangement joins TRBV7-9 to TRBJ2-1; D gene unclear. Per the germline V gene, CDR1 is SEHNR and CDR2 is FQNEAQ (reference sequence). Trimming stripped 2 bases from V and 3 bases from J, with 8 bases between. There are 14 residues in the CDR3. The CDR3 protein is CASSLLQLYNEQFF. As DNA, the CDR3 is TGTGCCAGCAGCTTATTACAGCTCTACAATGAGCAGTTCTTC.

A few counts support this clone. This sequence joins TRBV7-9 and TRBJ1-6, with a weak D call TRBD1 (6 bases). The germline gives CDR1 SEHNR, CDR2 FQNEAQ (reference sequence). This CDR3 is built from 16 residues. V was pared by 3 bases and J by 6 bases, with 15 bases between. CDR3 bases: TGTGCCAGCAGCTTGAGCCAGGGGCACACTAATTCACCCCTCCACTTT. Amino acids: CASSLSQGHTNSPLHF.

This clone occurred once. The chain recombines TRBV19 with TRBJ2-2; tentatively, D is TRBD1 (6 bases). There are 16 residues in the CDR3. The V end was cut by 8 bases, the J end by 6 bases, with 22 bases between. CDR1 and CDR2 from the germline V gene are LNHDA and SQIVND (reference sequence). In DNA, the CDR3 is TGTGCCAGTGCCGCCCAATCAGGGGTAGGCGCCGGGGAGCTGTTTTTT. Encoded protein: CASAAQSGVGAGELFF.

The CDR3 DNA sequence: TGTGCCAGCAGCTTAGACGGCGCCGGGGCTGGAAACACCATATATTTT. Translated: CASSLDGAGAGNTIYF. The V call is TRBV7-2, the J call TRBJ1-3; no definite D call. Trimming pared 1 base from V and 2 bases from J, leaving 12 bases between. CDR1 SGHTA and CDR2 FQGNSA come from the germline V gene. CDR3 length equals 16 residues.

CDR3 sequence reads: CASSPRPREGEKLFF. Written as DNA, the CDR3 is TGTGCCAGCAGCCCCCGGCCCAGGGAGGGGGAAAAACTGTTTTTT. J is TRBJ1-4 and V is TRBV11-2; weak D call: TRBD1 (5 bases). CDR1 is SGHAT and CDR2 is FQNNGV in the germline V gene. The CDR3 is 15 residues long. V was trimmed by 5 bases and J by 8 bases, leaving 18 bases between them.

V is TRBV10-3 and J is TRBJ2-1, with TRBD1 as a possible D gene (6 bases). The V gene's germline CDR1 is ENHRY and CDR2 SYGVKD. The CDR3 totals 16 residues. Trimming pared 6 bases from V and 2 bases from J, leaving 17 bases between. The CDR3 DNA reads TGTGCCATCAGGGACTCGACAGGAGGAGCCTACAATGAGCAGTTCTTC. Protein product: CAIRDSTGGAYNEQFF.

DNA of the CDR3: TGTGCCATCAGTGTAGCGTCGGATACGCAGTATTTT. Translated: CAISVASDTQYF. The chain joins TRBV10-3 to TRBJ2-3; D might be TRBD2 (5 bases). Germline CDR1 reads ENHRY; CDR2 reads SYGVKD. The CDR3 totals 12 residues. V was clipped by 4 bases and J by 6 bases, with 8 bases between them.

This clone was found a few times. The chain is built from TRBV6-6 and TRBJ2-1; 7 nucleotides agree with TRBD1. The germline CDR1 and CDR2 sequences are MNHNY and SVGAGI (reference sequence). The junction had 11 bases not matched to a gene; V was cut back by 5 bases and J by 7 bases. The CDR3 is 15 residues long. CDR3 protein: CASSPGQAPANEQFF. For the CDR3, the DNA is TGTGCCAGCAGTCCCGGACAGGCCCCGGCAAATGAGCAGTTCTTC.

CDR3 region: CASSLSGTPAADTQYF. CDR3 bases: TGTGCCAGCAGCTTATCCGGGACACCGGCGGCAGATACGCAGTATTTT. The V gene is TRBV5-4, the J gene TRBJ2-3; D may be TRBD1 (6 bases). Germline V gene lookup returns CDR1 SGHNT and CDR2 YYREEE (reference sequence). The CDR3 has 16 amino acids. V dropped 2 bases and J dropped 4 bases, with 17 bases sitting between them.

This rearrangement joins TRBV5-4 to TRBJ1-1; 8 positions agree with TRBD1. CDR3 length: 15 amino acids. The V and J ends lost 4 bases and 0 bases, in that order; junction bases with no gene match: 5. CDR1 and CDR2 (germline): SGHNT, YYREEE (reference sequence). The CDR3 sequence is CASSRETGVNTEAFF. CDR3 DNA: TGTGCCAGCAGCCGCGAGACAGGGGTGAACACTGAAGCTTTCTTT.

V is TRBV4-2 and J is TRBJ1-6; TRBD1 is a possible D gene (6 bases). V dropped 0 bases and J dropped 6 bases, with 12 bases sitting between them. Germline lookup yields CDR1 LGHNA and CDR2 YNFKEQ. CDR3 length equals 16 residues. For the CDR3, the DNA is TGTGCCAGCAGCCAAGACAGGGGCGGATCTAATTCACCCCTCCACTTT. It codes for CASSQDRGGSNSPLHF.

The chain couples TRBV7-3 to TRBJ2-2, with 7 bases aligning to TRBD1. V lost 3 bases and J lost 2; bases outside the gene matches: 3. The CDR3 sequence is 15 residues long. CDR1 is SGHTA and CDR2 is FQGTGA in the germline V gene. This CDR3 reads CASSLGQLNTGELFF. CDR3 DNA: TGTGCCAGCAGCTTGGGACAGCTCAACACCGGGGAGCTGTTTTTT.